This T cell receptor beta chain is drawn from a study of PD-L1 blockade in urothelial cancer. The wider study: Blood was subjected to analysis at 3 weeks (second dose) and 6 weeks following treatment start. Notes on the study in general: When pretreatment blood TCR clonality was below the median, it predicted better survival.

As for this clone: The target antigen is unknown.

Only in-frame clones appear in the TCRdb table, and some are missing; sequencing was by immunoSEQ multiplex PCR. Here the sample spans approximately 56,000 clones, around 86% being singletons. The time point here: pretreatment peripheral blood. There were between 1 and 8 samples from each patient, taken pretreatment and on-treatment. This sequence was found in a man between 65 and 85 years old with urothelial cancer. The specimen was PBMCs, collected around atezolizumab (anti-PD-L1) treatment.

Here the CDR3 DNA reads TGTGCCAGCAGCTTGGAGAGGGGGTCAGATACGCAGTATTTT. Residues: CASSLERGSDTQYF. The chain combines TRBV5-4 with TRBJ2-3, with D possibly being TRBD1 (6 bases). V gave up 0 bases and J gave up 4 bases, with 9 bases separating them. CDR1 is SGHNT, CDR2 YYREEE, per germline (reference sequence). The CDR3 contains 14 residues.